This T cell receptor (beta chain) was documented in a study of T cell responses to AZD1222 COVID-19 vaccine. Study findings and constraints: It should be noted that donors were predominantly white British and more often female, and clonal diversity was possibly underestimated.

Using immunoSEQ multiplex PCR, the repertoire was profiled, and TCRdb retains in-frame clones only, with some absent. The profile covers some 130,000 clones, with about 90% appearing a single time and roughly 2.7% taken by the ten largest. Pooled together were second doses at about 4 or about 12 weeks. On this clone itself: Its antigen is not known.

This material consisted of peripheral blood, taken 28 days after the second AZD1222 dose. The TCR sequence derives from an adult who received the AZD1222 COVID-19 vaccine.

The CDR3 loop reads CASRQGALGTEAFF. The CDR3 region has the DNA TGTGCCAGTAGACAGGGGGCGCTGGGCACTGAAGCTTTCTTT. This chain connects TRBV19 to TRBJ1-1; TRBD1 aligns across 9 bases. Germline values: CDR1 LNHDA, CDR2 SQIVND (reference sequence). The CDR3 is 14 residues long. The J segment lost 4 bases and the V segment lost 6 bases, leaving 6 bases of the junction unmatched.